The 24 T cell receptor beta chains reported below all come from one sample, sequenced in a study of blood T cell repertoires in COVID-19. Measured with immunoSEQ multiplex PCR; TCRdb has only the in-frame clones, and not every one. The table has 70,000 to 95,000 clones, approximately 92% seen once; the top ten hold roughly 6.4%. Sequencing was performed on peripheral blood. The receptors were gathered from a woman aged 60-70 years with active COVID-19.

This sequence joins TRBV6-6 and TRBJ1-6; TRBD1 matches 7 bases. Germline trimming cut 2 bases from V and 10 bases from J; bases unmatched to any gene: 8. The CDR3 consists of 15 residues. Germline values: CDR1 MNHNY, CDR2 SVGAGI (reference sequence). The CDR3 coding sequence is TGTGCCAGCAGTTACATGACAGGGAAGAACTCACCCCTCCACTTT. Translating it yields CASSYMTGKNSPLHF.

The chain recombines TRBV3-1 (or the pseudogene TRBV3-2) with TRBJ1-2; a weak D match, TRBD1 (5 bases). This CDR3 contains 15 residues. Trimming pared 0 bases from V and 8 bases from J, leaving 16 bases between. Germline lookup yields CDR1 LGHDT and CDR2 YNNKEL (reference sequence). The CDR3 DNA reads TGTGCCAGCAGCCAAGATCTGAGCCAGGGAGGGGGCTACACCTTC. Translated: CASSQDLSQGGGYTF.

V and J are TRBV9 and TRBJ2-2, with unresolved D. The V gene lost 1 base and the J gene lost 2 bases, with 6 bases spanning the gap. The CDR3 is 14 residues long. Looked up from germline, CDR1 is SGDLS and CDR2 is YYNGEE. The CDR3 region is CASSVRVNTGELFF. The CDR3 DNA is TGTGCCAGCAGCGTACGAGTTAACACCGGGGAGCTGTTTTTT.

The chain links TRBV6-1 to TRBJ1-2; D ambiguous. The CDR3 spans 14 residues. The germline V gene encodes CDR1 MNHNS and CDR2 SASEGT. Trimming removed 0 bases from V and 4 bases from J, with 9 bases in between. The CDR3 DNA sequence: TGTGCCAGCAGTGAAGCGGTAAACGGCTATGGCTACACCTTC. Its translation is CASSEAVNGYGYTF.

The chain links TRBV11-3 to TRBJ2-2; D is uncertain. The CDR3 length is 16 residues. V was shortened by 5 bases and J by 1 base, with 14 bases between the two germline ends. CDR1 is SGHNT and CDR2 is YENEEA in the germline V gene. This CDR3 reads CASSPGLNWNTGELFF. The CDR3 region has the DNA TGTGCCAGCAGCCCCGGTTTGAATTGGAACACCGGGGAGCTGTTTTTT.

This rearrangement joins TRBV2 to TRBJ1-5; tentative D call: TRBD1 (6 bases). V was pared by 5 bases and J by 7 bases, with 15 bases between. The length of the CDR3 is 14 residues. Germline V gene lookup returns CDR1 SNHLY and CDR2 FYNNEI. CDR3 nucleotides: TGTGCCAGCAGTCGGACAGCCCGAGGGCAGCCCCAGCATTTT. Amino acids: CASSRTARGQPQHF.

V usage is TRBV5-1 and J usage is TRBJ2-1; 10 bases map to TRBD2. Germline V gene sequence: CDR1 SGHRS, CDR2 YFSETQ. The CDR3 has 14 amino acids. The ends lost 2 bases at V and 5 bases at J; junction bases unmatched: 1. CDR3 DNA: TGCGCCAGCAGCTTCCTAGCGGGGGACAATGAGCAGTTCTTC. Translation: CASSFLAGDNEQFF.

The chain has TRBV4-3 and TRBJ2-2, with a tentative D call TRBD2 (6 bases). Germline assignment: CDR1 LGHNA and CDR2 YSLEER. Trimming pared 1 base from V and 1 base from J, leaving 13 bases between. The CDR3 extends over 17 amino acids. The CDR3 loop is CASSQGGLIMNTGELFF. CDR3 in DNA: TGCGCCAGCAGCCAAGGGGGACTTATAATGAACACCGGGGAGCTGTTTTTT.

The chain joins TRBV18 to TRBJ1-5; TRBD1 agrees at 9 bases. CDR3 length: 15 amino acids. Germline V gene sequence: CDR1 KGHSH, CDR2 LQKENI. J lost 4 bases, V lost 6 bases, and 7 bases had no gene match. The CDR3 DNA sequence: TGTGCCAGCTCTTGGACAGGGGAGTTAAATCAGCCCCAGCATTTT. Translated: CASSWTGELNQPQHF.

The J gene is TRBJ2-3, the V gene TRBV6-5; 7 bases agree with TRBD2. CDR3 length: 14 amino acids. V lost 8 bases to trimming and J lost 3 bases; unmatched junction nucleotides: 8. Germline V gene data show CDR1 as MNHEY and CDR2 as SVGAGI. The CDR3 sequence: CASRGGSWTDTQYF. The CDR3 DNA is TGTGCCAGCCGCGGCGGGAGTTGGACAGATACGCAGTATTTT.

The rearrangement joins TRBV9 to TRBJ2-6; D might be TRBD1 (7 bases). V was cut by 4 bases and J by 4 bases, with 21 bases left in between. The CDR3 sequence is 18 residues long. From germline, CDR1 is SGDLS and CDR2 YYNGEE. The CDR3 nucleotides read TGTGCCAGCAGCCCCACATCCAGGGGGGCGCAAGGGGCCAACGTCCTGACTTTC. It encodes CASSPTSRGAQGANVLTF.

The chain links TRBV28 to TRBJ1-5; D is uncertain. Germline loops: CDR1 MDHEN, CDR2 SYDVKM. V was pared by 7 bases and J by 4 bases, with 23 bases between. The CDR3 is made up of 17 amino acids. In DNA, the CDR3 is TGTGCCAGCAACTTATCAGTTCGGAGCGGATTAAATCAGCCCCAGCATTTT. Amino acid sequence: CASNLSVRSGLNQPQHF.

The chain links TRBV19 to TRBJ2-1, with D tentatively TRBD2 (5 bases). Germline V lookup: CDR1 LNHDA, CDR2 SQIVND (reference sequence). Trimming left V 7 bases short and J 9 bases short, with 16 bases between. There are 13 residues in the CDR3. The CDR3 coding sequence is TGTGCCAGTACTGAATCCATCCTAGCTGAGCAGTTCTTC. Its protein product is CASTESILAEQFF.

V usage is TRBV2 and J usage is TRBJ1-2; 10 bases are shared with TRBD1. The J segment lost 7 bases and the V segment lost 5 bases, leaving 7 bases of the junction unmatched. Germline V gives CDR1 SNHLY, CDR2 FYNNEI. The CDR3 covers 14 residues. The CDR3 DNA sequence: TGTGCCAGCAGTAGGGACAGGGGATTGAGTGGCTACACCTTC. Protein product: CASSRDRGLSGYTF.

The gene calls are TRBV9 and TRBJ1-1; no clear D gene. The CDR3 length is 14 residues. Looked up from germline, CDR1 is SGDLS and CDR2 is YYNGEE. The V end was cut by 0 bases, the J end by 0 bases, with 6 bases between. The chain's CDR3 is CASSVGRLNTEAFF. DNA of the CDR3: TGTGCCAGCAGCGTAGGTCGGTTGAACACTGAAGCTTTCTTT.

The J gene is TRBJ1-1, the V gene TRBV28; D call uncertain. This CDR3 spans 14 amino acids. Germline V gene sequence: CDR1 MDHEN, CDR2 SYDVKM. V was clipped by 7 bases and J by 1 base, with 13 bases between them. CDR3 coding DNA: TGTGCCAGCACAAGAAGGAGGACGAACACTGAAGCTTTCTTT. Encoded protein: CASTRRRTNTEAFF.

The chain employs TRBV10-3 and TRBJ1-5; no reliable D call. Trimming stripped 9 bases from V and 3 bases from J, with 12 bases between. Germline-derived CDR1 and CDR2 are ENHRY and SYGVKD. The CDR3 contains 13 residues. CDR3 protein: CAISPRDNQPQHF. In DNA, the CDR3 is TGTGCCATTTCCCCCCGGGACAATCAGCCCCAGCATTTT.

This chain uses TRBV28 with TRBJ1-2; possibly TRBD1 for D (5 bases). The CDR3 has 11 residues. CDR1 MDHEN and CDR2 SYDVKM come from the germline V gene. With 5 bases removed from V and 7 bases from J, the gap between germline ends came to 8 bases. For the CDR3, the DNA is TGTGCCAGCAGTGAAGGGGTTGGCTACACCTTC. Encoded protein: CASSEGVGYTF.

The CDR3 sequence: CASTFRDTQYF. The CDR3 DNA reads TGCGCCAGCACCTTTAGAGATACGCAGTATTTT. V gene TRBV5-1 combines with J gene TRBJ2-3, with D hard to call. The length of the CDR3 is 11 residues. Trimming took 6 bases from V and 5 from J, leaving 7 bases between them. Germline lookup yields CDR1 SGHRS and CDR2 YFSETQ. The full variable domain, completed using reference TRBV5-1 and TRBJ2-3, is KAGVTQTPRYLIKTRGQQVTLSCSPISGHRSVSWYQQTPGQGLQFLFEYFSETQRNKGNFPGRFSGRQFSNSRSEMNVSTLELGDSALYLCASTFRDTQYFGPGTRLTVL.

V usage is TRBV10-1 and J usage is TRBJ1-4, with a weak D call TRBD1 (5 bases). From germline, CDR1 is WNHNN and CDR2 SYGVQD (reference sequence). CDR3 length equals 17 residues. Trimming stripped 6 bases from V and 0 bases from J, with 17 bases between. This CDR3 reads CASSPGGPIATNEKLFF. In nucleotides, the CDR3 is TGCGCCAGCAGCCCGGGGGGTCCCATTGCAACTAATGAAAAACTGTTTTTT.

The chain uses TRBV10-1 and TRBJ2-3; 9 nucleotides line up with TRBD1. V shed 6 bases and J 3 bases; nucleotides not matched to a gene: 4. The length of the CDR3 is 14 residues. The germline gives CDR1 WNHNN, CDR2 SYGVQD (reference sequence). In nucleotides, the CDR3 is TGCGCCAGCAGCCGGGACAGGGATACAGATACGCAGTATTTT. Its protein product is CASSRDRDTDTQYF.

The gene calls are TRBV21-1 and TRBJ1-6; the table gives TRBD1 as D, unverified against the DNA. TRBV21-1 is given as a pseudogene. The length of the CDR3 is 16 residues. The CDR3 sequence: CASSKEDSNYNSPLHF. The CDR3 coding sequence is TGTGCCAGCAGCAAGGAAGACAGCAATTATAATTCACCCCTCCACTTT.

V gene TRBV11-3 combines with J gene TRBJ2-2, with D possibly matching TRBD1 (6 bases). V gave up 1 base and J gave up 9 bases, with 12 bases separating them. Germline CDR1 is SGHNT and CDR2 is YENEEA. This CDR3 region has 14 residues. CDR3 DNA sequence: TGTGCCAGCAGCTTAGGACAGGAGCGGAGGGAGCTGTTTTTT. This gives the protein CASSLGQERRELFF.

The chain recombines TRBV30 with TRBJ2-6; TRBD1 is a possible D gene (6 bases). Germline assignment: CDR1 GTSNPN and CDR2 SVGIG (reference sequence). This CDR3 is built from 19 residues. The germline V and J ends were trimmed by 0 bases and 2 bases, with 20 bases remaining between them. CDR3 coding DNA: TGTGCCTGGAGTGTATCCTGGGACCGAGGGGGAACTGGGGCCAACGTCCTGACTTTC. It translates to CAWSVSWDRGGTGANVLTF.